Given below is one T cell receptor (beta chain) in context. What it binds is unknown. V gave up 3 bases and J gave up 4 bases, with 9 bases separating them. The CDR3 is made up of 12 amino acids. Germline loops: CDR1 SQVTM, CDR2 ANQGSEA. Researchers ran the PCR with 60 Vbeta and 13 Jbeta primers. Sequenced by immunoSEQ multiplex PCR; TCRdb stores in-frame clones only, minus some. In all, the sample yields tens of thousands of clones. This sample was taken from a study of cytomegalovirus exposure and HLA in healthy donors. Study-wide results and limits: What a later analysis showed was that several of the most significant clusters appeared linked to common viral pathogens. Cytomegalovirus association was listed for approximately 150 TCR beta chains.

The V and J genes are TRBV29-1 and TRBJ1-2; the D is unclear. This TCR came from a woman between 35 and 50 years old in good health and CMV-seropositive. What was sequenced was PBMCs. The CDR3 DNA reads as TGCAGCGTTGATAGTCGAAGCTATGGCTACACCTTC. Translation gives CSVDSRSYGYTF. The full variable domain, its missing parts supplied by reference TRBV29-1 and TRBJ1-2, is SAVISQKPSRDICQRGTSLTIQCQVDSQVTMMFWYRQQPGQSLTLIATANQGSEATYESGFVIDKFPISRPNLTFSTLTVSNMSPEDSSIYLCSVDSRSYGYTFGSGTRLTVV.